Presented here are 9 T cell receptor beta chains from one specimen sequenced in a study of cytomegalovirus exposure and HLA in healthy donors (dated 2017 in TCRdb). The method was the immunoSEQ multiplex PCR assay. The multiplex PCR relied on a mix of 60 forward primers for TCR Vbeta segments and 13 reverse primers for TCR Jbeta segments. TCRdb retrieved this table from immuneACCESS and kept in-frame rearrangements only. Not all clones are present; in checked studies, unresolved V genes account for under half, and no reason is known for the remainder. This sample lists approximately 190,000 clones; 75% to 85% were detected once. Together, the top ten hold around 0.75% of the sample. The sequenced sample consisted of PBMCs. The source of these receptors is a woman aged 18 to 35 in good health and CMV-seronegative.

The chain carries TRBV5-1 and TRBJ2-7; perhaps TRBD1 as D (6 bases). The ends were cut back, 0 bases at V and 6 bases at J, with 10 bases in the middle. Germline V gene data show CDR1 as SGHRS and CDR2 as YFSETQ. The CDR3 contains 13 residues. The DNA for the CDR3 is TGCGCCAGCAGCTTGGGAACAGGGATCGAGCAGTACTTC. Protein product: CASSLGTGIEQYF.

In this sample, this clone turned up once. This rearrangement joins TRBV7-8 to TRBJ2-7, with D possibly matching TRBD1 (5 bases). Germline V gives CDR1 SGHVS, CDR2 FQNEAQ. This CDR3 is 14 amino acids long. The germline V and J ends were trimmed by 5 bases and 5 bases, with 16 bases remaining between them. The CDR3 DNA reads as TGTGCCAGCAGCACCGGACATCCTGTGAACGAGCAGTACTTC. It specifies CASSTGHPVNEQYF. The full variable domain, in which reference TRBV7-8 and TRBJ2-7 provide the parts outside the CDR3, is GAGVSQSPRYKVAKRGQDVALRCDPISGHVSLFWYQQALGQGPEFLTYFQNEAQLDKSGLPSDRFFAERPEGSVSTLKIQRTQQEDSAVYLCASSTGHPVNEQYFGPGTRLTVT.

Concerning this clone: Additional DNA sequences in this sample encode the identical CDR3. The CDR3 loop is CASSPTGNQPQHF. The DNA for the CDR3 is TGTGCCAGCTCACCTACAGGGAATCAGCCCCAGCATTTT. The chain couples TRBV18 to TRBJ1-5, with D possibly being TRBD1 (6 bases). The CDR3 extends over 13 amino acids. V was cut by 3 bases and J by 4 bases, with 7 bases left in between. Germline CDR1 is KGHSH and CDR2 is LQKENI.

The genes are TRBV11-3 and TRBJ2-1, with TRBD2 identical over 11 bases. The CDR3 covers 16 residues. Trimming at V came to 5 bases and at J to 4 bases, leaving 7 bases not matched to a gene. CDR1 is SGHNT, CDR2 YENEEA, per germline. CDR3 sequence reads: CASSLSSGGLYNEQFF. CDR3 DNA sequence: TGTGCCAGCAGCCTATCTAGCGGGGGGTTATACAATGAGCAGTTCTTC.

The chain employs TRBV27 and TRBJ2-3, with 7 bases identical to TRBD2. After removal of 6 bases from V and 4 bases from J, the junction contained 7 bases not matched to a gene. The germline gives CDR1 MNHEY, CDR2 SMNVEV (reference sequence). This CDR3 is built from 14 residues. CDR3 nucleotide sequence: TGTGCCAGCAGCCGCGGGGGAGGGGCAGATACGCAGTATTTT. It specifies CASSRGGGADTQYF.

The gene calls are TRBV10-1 and TRBJ2-3, with TRBD2 as a possible D gene (6 bases). The CDR3 has 13 residues. The germline CDR1 and CDR2 sequences are WNHNN and SYGVQD (reference sequence). V lost 4 bases to trimming and J lost 2 bases, with 7 bases between them. This CDR3 reads CASSADYTDTQYF. The CDR3 region has the DNA TGCGCCAGCAGTGCGGACTACACAGATACGCAGTATTTT.

V usage is TRBV7-3 and J usage is TRBJ2-1; TRBD1 aligns across 7 bases. J was trimmed by 8 bases and V by 5 bases; bases with no gene match: 12. CDR3 length: 15 amino acids. The germline CDR1 and CDR2 sequences are SGHTA and FQGTGA. CDR3 loop: CASSMNRGPIHEQFF. The DNA of the CDR3 is TGTGCCAGCAGCATGAACAGGGGTCCCATACATGAGCAGTTCTTC.

The chain carries TRBV6-1 and TRBJ2-1; tentative D call: TRBD2 (7 bases). V lost 7 bases and J lost 9, with 16 bases in between. The CDR3 runs to 13 residues. Germline values: CDR1 MNHNS, CDR2 SASEGT. CDR3 residues: CASNLGGEREQFF. The DNA for the CDR3 is TGTGCCAGCAACCTAGGGGGGGAGCGTGAGCAGTTCTTC.

The chain uses TRBV9 and TRBJ1-2; D not certain. Germline lookup yields CDR1 SGDLS and CDR2 YYNGEE. CDR3 length: 11 residues. Trimming removed 3 bases at V and 7 bases at J, with 7 bases between. CDR3 amino acids: CASSGISGYTF. In DNA, the CDR3 is TGTGCCAGCAGCGGTATTAGTGGCTACACCTTC.